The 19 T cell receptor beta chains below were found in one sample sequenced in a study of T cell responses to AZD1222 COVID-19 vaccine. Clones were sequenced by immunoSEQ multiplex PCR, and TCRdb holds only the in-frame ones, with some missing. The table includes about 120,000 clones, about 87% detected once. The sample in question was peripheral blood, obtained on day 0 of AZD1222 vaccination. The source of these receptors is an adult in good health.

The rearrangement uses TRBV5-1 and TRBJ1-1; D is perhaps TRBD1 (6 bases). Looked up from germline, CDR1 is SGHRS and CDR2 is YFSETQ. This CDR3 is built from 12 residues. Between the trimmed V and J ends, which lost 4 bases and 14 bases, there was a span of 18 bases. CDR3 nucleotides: TGCGCCAGCAGCGAGGTAGGGGGGAATCGCTTCTTT. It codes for CASSEVGGNRFF.

The chain's CDR3 is CATCLQGAETQYF. CDR3 DNA sequence: TGTGCCACCTGTCTCCAGGGGGCCGAGACCCAGTACTTC. This sequence joins TRBV25-1 and TRBJ2-5, with 8 nucleotides matching TRBD1. The CDR3 has 13 residues. Looked up from germline, CDR1 is MGHDK and CDR2 is SYGVNS. Germline trimming cut 10 bases from V and 5 bases from J; bases unmatched to any gene: 9. Complete variable domain (other parts from reference TRBV25-1 and TRBJ2-5): EADIYQTPRYLVIGTGKKITLECSQTMGHDKMYWYQQDPGMELHLIHYSYGVNSTEKGDLSSESTVSRIRTEHFPLTLESARPSHTSQYLCATCLQGAETQYFGPGTRLLVL.

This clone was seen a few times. DNA for the CDR3: TGTGCCAGTAGTTCATCGCACGCGGGATTGCAAGAGACCCAGTACTTC. Protein sequence: CASSSSHAGLQETQYF. V gene TRBV19 combines with J gene TRBJ2-5; D may be TRBD2 (6 bases). V gave up 5 bases and J gave up 2 bases, with 18 bases separating them. The CDR3 is 16 amino acids. From germline, CDR1 is LNHDA and CDR2 SQIVND (reference sequence).

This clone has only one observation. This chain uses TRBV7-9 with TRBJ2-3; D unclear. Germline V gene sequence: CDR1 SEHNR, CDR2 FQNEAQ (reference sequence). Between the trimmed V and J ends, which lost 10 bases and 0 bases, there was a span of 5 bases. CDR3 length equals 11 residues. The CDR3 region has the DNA TGTGCCACGACGAGCACAGATACGCAGTATTTT. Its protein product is CATTSTDTQYF.

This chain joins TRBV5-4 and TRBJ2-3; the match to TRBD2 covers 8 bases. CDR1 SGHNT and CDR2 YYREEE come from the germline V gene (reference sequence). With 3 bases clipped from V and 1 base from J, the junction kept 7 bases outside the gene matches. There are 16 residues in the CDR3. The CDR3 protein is CASSSRAGAGTDTQYF. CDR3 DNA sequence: TGTGCCAGCAGCTCGCGAGCGGGAGCGGGCACAGATACGCAGTATTTT.

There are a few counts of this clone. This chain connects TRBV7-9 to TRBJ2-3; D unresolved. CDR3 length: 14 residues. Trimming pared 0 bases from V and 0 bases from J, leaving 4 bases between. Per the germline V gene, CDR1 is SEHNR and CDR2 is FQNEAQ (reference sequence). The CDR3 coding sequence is TGTGCCAGCAGCTTAGCGACTAGCACAGATACGCAGTATTTT. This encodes CASSLATSTDTQYF.

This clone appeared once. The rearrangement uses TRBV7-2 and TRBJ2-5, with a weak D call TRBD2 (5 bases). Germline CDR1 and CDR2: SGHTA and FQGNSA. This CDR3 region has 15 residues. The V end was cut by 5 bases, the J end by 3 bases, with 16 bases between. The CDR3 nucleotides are TGTGCCAGCAGCCCTAGGCGAGGGCTCGAAGAGACCCAGTACTTC. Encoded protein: CASSPRRGLEETQYF.

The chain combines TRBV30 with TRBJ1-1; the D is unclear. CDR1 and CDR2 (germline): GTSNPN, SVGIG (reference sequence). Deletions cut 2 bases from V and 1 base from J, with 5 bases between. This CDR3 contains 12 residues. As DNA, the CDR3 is TGTGCCTGGAGTTTTGGGAACACTGAAGCTTTCTTT. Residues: CAWSFGNTEAFF.

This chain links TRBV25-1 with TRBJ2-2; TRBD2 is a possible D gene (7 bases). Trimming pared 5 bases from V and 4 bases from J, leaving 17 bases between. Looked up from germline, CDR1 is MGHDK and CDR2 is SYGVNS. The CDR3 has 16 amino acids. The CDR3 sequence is CASSPRGGVSTGELFF. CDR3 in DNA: TGTGCCAGCAGTCCCCGCGGGGGCGTCAGCACCGGGGAGCTGTTTTTT. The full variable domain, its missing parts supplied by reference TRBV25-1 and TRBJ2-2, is EADIYQTPRYLVIGTGKKITLECSQTMGHDKMYWYQQDPGMELHLIHYSYGVNSTEKGDLSSESTVSRIRTEHFPLTLESARPSHTSQYLCASSPRGGVSTGELFFGEGSRLTVL.

The CDR3: CASSPGYQPQHF. CDR3 bases: TGTGCCAGTAGTCCTGGCTATCAGCCCCAGCATTTT. The V gene is TRBV19, the J gene TRBJ1-5; D ambiguous. Germline CDR1 LNHDA, CDR2 SQIVND (reference sequence). Trimming left V 5 bases short and J 5 bases short, with 7 bases between. This CDR3 comprises 12 residues.

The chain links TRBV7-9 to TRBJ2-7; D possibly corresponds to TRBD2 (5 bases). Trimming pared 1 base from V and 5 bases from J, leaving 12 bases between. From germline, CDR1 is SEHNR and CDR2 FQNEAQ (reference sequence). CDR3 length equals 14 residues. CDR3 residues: CASSLVPGMHEQYF. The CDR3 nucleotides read TGTGCCAGCAGCTTAGTACCGGGGATGCACGAGCAGTACTTC.

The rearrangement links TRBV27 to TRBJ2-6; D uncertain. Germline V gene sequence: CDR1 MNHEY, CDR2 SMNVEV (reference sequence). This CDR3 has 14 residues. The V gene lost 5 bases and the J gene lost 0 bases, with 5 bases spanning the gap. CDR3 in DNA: TGTGCCAGCAGTCAGTACTCTGGGGCCAACGTCCTGACTTTC. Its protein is CASSQYSGANVLTF.

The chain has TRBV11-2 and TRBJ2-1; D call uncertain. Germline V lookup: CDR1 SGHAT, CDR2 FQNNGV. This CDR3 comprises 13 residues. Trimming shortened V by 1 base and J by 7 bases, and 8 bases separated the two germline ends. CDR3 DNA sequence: TGTGCCAGCAGCTTAGGGACGTATAATGAGCAGTTCTTC. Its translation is CASSLGTYNEQFF.

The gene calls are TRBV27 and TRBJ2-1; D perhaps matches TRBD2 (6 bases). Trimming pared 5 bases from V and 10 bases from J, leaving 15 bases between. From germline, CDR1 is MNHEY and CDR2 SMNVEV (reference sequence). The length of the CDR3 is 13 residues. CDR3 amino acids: CASSRLSGGEQFF. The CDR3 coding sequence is TGTGCCAGCAGTAGGTTATCCGGGGGAGAGCAGTTCTTC.

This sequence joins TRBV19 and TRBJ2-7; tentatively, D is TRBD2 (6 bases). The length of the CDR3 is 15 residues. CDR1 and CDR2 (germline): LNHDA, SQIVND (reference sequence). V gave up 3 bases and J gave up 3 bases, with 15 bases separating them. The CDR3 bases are TGTGCCAGTAGTATTCACCGGGAGTTAGGCTACGAGCAGTACTTC. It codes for CASSIHRELGYEQYF. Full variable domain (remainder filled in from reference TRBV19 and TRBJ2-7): DGGITQSPKYLFRKEGQNVTLSCEQNLNHDAMYWYRQDPGQGLRLIYYSQIVNDFQKGDIAEGYSVSREKKESFPLTVTSAQKNPTAFYLCASSIHRELGYEQYFGPGTRLTVT.

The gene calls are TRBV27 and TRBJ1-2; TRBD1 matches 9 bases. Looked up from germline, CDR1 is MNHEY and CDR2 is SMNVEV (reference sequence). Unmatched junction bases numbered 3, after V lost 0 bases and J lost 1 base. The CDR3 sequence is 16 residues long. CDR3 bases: TGTGCCAGCAGTTTATCGGGACAGGGTAATAACTATGGCTACACCTTC. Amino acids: CASSLSGQGNNYGYTF.

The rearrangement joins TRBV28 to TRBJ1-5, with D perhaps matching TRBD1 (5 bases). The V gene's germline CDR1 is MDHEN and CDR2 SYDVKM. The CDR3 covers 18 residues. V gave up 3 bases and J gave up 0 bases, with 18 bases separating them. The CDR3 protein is CASSFLGPWGDSNQPQHF. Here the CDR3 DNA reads TGTGCCAGCAGTTTTTTAGGGCCCTGGGGGGATAGCAATCAGCCCCAGCATTTT.

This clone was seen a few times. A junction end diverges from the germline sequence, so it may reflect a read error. CDR3 nucleotide sequence: TGTGCCAGCGTCTCCCACAATGAGCAGTTCTTC. This codes for CASVSHNEQFF. The chain carries TRBV6-5 and TRBJ2-1; D not resolved. Germline CDR1 reads MNHEY; CDR2 reads SVGAGI. This CDR3 region has 11 residues.

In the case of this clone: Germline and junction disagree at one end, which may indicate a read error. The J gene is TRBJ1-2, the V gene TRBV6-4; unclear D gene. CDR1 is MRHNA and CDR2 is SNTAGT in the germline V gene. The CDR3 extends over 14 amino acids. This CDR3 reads CASSDSLDVLGRSF. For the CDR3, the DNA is TGTGCCAGCAGTGACTCTTTGGACGTGCTAGGGAGGAGCTTC.